This T cell receptor (beta chain) was obtained from a study of T cells in localized non-small cell lung cancer. Study findings and constraints: Researchers found a median around 57 of the top 100 tumor clones in adjacent lung. Uninvolved adjacent lung, not tumor, had the highest T cell clonality. The tumor had only one region sequenced, so heterogeneity remains possible.

Produced via immunoSEQ multiplex PCR; TCRdb's table is partial and in-frame only. This sample has 25,000 to 30,000 clones, with about 80% found just once. In regard to this clone: The target antigen is unknown.

The sequence derives from a man aged 40-75 years with stage III lung adenocarcinoma. The sequencing used peripheral blood mononuclear cells, collected before any cancer treatment.

The CDR3 sequence: CASSFKEKLFF. The CDR3 region has the DNA TGTGCCAGCAGCTTTAAAGAAAAACTGTTTTTT. V and J are TRBV27 and TRBJ1-4, with D hard to call. Germline V lookup: CDR1 MNHEY, CDR2 SMNVEV (reference sequence). This CDR3 region has 11 residues. The germline V and J ends were trimmed by 6 bases and 8 bases, with 7 bases remaining between them.